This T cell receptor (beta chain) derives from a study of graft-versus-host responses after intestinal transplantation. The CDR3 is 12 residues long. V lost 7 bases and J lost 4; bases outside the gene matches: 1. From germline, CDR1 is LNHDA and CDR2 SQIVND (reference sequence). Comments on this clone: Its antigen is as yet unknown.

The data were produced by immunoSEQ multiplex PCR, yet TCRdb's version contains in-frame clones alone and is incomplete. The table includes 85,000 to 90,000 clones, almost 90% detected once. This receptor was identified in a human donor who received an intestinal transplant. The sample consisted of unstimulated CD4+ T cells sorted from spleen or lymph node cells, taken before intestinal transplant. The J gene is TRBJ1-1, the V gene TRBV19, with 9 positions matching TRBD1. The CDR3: CASNRGPTEAFF. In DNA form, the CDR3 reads TGTGCCAGTAACAGGGGGCCCACTGAAGCTTTCTTT.